The present T cell receptor beta chain was sequenced within a study of identical twins. This clonotype occurred a few times. Unique molecular identifiers were present on the cDNA, and a universal primer site came from template switching. TCRdb analysed the 5' RACE reads with MiXCR anew, one entry per CDR3 protein. The sample records approximately 260,000 distinct CDR3 sequences, around 15% being singletons. The clonotype comes from a woman under 30 in good health. The sequencing input was memory (CD45RO+) T cells sorted from blood.

CDR3 in DNA: TGTGCCAGCAGCCAGACTAGGGGGGAAAAACTGTTTTTT. Translated, it gives CASSQTRGEKLFF. V gene TRBV3-1 combines with J gene TRBJ1-4; D perhaps matches TRBD1 (6 bases). V was clipped by 3 bases and J by 8 bases, with 10 bases between them. The CDR3 extends over 13 amino acids. Per the germline V gene, CDR1 is LGHDT and CDR2 is YNNKEL (reference sequence).